Below, 9 T cell receptor beta chains from the same sample are listed, as sequenced in a study of cytomegalovirus exposure and HLA in healthy donors. The PCR contained 60 Vbeta and 13 Jbeta primers. Profiled with immunoSEQ multiplex PCR; TCRdb holds only in-frame clones, not every one. The table lists more than 85,000 clones, over 70% of them singletons. The sample taken for sequencing was PBMCs. All receptors derive from a male donor in good health and CMV-seronegative.

This chain joins TRBV27 and TRBJ1-4; the match to TRBD1 covers 7 bases. Germline V gene data show CDR1 as MNHEY and CDR2 as SMNVEV (reference sequence). V shed 6 bases and J 5 bases; nucleotides not matched to a gene: 9. This CDR3 is 15 amino acids long. CDR3 protein: CASRSTGVANEKLFF. Written as DNA, the CDR3 is TGTGCCAGCAGGTCAACAGGGGTGGCGAATGAAAAACTGTTTTTT. The full variable domain, with the rest looked up from reference TRBV27 and TRBJ1-4, is EAQVTQNPRYLITVTGKKLTVTCSQNMNHEYMSWYRQDPGLGLRQIYYSMNVEVTDKGDVPEGYKVSRKEKRNFPLILESPSPNQTSLYFCASRSTGVANEKLFFGSGTQLSVL.

The V call is TRBV9, the J call TRBJ2-1, with D uncertain. In germline, CDR1 is SGDLS, CDR2 YYNGEE. This CDR3 has 15 residues. Between the trimmed V and J ends, which lost 0 bases and 5 bases, there was a span of 12 bases. CDR3 coding DNA: TGTGCCAGCAGCGTAGTCGGAGTTCCCAACAATGAGCAGTTCTTC. Protein: CASSVVGVPNNEQFF.

This chain joins TRBV7-8 and TRBJ1-1, with D unclear. Trimming stripped 5 bases from V and 1 base from J, with 11 bases between. Germline V gene lookup returns CDR1 SGHVS and CDR2 FQNEAQ. The length of the CDR3 is 14 residues. In nucleotides, the CDR3 is TGTGCCAGCAGCCTCAACACGGGGAACACTGAAGCTTTCTTT. It is translated as CASSLNTGNTEAFF. Looking up the rest from reference TRBV7-8 and TRBJ1-1 gives the full variable domain: GAGVSQSPRYKVAKRGQDVALRCDPISGHVSLFWYQQALGQGPEFLTYFQNEAQLDKSGLPSDRFFAERPEGSVSTLKIQRTQQEDSAVYLCASSLNTGNTEAFFGQGTRLTVV.

This chain links TRBV30 with TRBJ1-4, with 9 bases aligning to TRBD1. CDR3 length: 13 amino acids. Unmatched junction bases numbered 6, after V lost 6 bases and J lost 7 bases. The germline gives CDR1 GTSNPN, CDR2 SVGIG (reference sequence). The CDR3 nucleotides read TGTGCCTGCCCGGGACAGGGTCTTGAAAAACTGTTTTTT. Protein sequence: CACPGQGLEKLFF.

The V gene is TRBV18, the J gene TRBJ1-5, with TRBD1 matching over 7 bases. CDR3 length: 16 residues. Germline-derived CDR1 and CDR2 are KGHSH and LQKENI. Losses at the gene ends were 3 bases for V and 3 bases for J; bases not matched to a gene: 8. CDR3 DNA sequence: TGTGCCAGCTCACCGCTGGACAGGACTTACAATCAGCCCCAGCATTTT. This sequence encodes CASSPLDRTYNQPQHF.

J is TRBJ2-4 and V is TRBV28, with a possible D match to TRBD2 (5 bases). Germline-derived CDR1 and CDR2 are MDHEN and SYDVKM. V lost 6 bases and J lost 2, with 14 bases in between. This CDR3 is 15 amino acids long. CDR3 bases: TGTGCCAGCAGCCGGGAAGACCCTTCCAAAAACATTCAGTACTTC. It specifies CASSREDPSKNIQYF.

This rearrangement joins TRBV4-1 to TRBJ1-1; D not resolved. Germline CDR1 MGHRA, CDR2 YSYEKL. V gave up 4 bases and J gave up 3 bases, with 12 bases separating them. The CDR3 length is 14 residues. CDR3 nucleotide sequence: TGCGCCAGCAGCCCATACAGTGCAGACACTGAAGCTTTCTTT. It translates to CASSPYSADTEAFF.

This chain connects TRBV7-2 to TRBJ2-5, with TRBD2 identical over 12 bases. The CDR3 runs to 14 residues. The V and J ends lost 2 bases and 12 bases, in that order; junction bases with no gene match: 7. Germline CDR1 and CDR2: SGHTA and FQGNSA. CDR3 sequence: CASSLRLAGGEEYF. In DNA, the CDR3 is TGTGCCAGCAGCTTAAGGCTAGCGGGAGGGGAAGAGTACTTC.

In its sample, this clone was seen a few times. The J gene is TRBJ1-1, the V gene TRBV10-3; 8 nucleotides agree with TRBD1. This CDR3 is built from 15 residues. The J segment lost 5 bases and the V segment lost 4 bases, leaving 9 bases of the junction unmatched. Germline CDR1 is ENHRY and CDR2 is SYGVKD. CDR3 nucleotide sequence: TGTGCCATCAGTGTAGAGGACAGGGCAGGGACTGAAGCTTTCTTT. Translation gives CAISVEDRAGTEAFF.